This entry features one T cell receptor (beta chain) sequence. Germline V gene data show CDR1 as GTSNPN and CDR2 as SVGIG (reference sequence). The CDR3 length is 13 residues. Trimming pared 7 bases from V and 3 bases from J, leaving 15 bases between. Source study methods: The authors estimated nucleated cell counts from reference gene primer amplification. Some clones are missing from TCRdb's copy, which holds only in-frame ones; the method was immunoSEQ multiplex PCR. Clone size and the V and J calls come from that table; the DNA yielded D and trimming. The sample has about 27,000 clones; approximately 84% are singletons. This entry comes from a study of blood T cell repertoires in COVID-19. Turning to the study itself: Acute and convalescent COVID-19 samples came from the United States, Italy and Spain. T cells, B-cell-depleted T cells, or PBMCs supplied cDNA or gDNA.

Sequencing was performed on peripheral blood. The chain joins TRBV30 to TRBJ2-5; the D gene is possibly TRBD2 (5 bases). The sequence was collected from a woman of 80 years or more with acute or convalescent COVID-19. The CDR3 is CAFYGRGKETQYF. The DNA for the CDR3 is TGTGCCTTCTACGGACGGGGAAAAGAGACCCAGTACTTC. Full variable domain (rest looked up from reference TRBV30 and TRBJ2-5): SQTIHQWPATLVQPVGSPLSLECTVEGTSNPNLYWYRQAAGRGLQLLFYSVGIGQISSEVPQNLSASRPQDRQFILSSKKLLLSDSGFYLCAFYGRGKETQYFGPGTRLLVL.